This TCR beta chain was captured by sequencing in a study of tumor T cells in aggressive B-cell lymphoma. The CDR3 contains 16 residues. Germline CDR1 is ENHRY and CDR2 is SYGVKD. V lost 4 bases and J lost 2; bases outside the gene matches: 4. Only in-frame clones appear in the TCRdb table, and some are missing; sequencing was by immunoSEQ multiplex PCR. The repertoire consists of 3,000 to 3,500 clones, with less than 85% occurring once and the leading ten covering about 4.2%. J is TRBJ1-4 and V is TRBV10-3; TRBD1 agrees at 10 bases. The receptor comes from an adult with diffuse large B cell lymphoma. The sequenced sample consisted of tumor tissue. The CDR3 DNA reads as TGTGCCATCAGTGGACAGGGGGCTTCCACTAATGAAAAACTGTTTTTT. Translated, it gives CAISGQGASTNEKLFF.